This TCR beta chain derives from a study of blood T cell repertoires in COVID-19. Study-wide context: The origin of the acute and convalescent COVID-19 samples was the United States, Italy and Spain.

This clone was counted at least ten times. This CDR3 is 14 amino acids long. The V end was cut by 7 bases, the J end by 4 bases, with 14 bases between. Per germline, CDR1 MDHEN and CDR2 SYDVKM. The protocol was immunoSEQ multiplex PCR, while the TCRdb copy is restricted to in-frame clones and leaves out a portion. Of some 250,000 clones in the sample, approximately 90% are singletons; the top ten hold about 7%. The source is a man aged 60 to 75 who had recovered from COVID-19. Material: peripheral blood. This chain connects TRBV28 to TRBJ1-3, with D possibly TRBD1 on 6 matching bases. This CDR3 reads CASTRGGAGNTIYF. The CDR3 DNA sequence: TGTGCCAGCACCCGAGGGGGGGCCGGAAACACCATATATTTT.